The 14 T cell receptor beta chains listed next were all sequenced from one sample in a study of cytomegalovirus exposure and HLA in healthy donors. 60 Vbeta and 13 Jbeta primers were used in PCR. The table came from immunoSEQ multiplex PCR; TCRdb's copy has only in-frame clones and leaves some out. The listing contains about 130,000 clones. Sequenced material: PBMCs. The source is a man aged 18 to 30 in good health and CMV-seronegative.

The CDR3 nucleotides read TGCGCCAGCAGTGATGACTATCGGATTGGCGGGGAGCTGTTTTTT. It translates to CASSDDYRIGGELFF. The chain links TRBV10-1 to TRBJ2-2; tentatively, D is TRBD2 (5 bases). V was cut by 3 bases and J by 7 bases, with 15 bases left in between. The CDR3 extends over 15 amino acids. Germline assignment: CDR1 WNHNN and CDR2 SYGVQD (reference sequence).

V is TRBV6-5 and J is TRBJ2-7, with TRBD2 as a possible D gene (6 bases). Germline CDR1 reads MNHEY; CDR2 reads SVGAGI. The CDR3 runs 15 residues. V lost 7 bases, J lost 2 bases, and 18 bases lay in between. CDR3 sequence reads: CASKGAWGGAYEQYF. The CDR3 region has the DNA TGTGCCAGCAAAGGGGCCTGGGGAGGTGCCTACGAGCAGTACTTC.

The chain recombines TRBV2 with TRBJ1-1, with a possible D match to TRBD1 (5 bases). The germline V gene encodes CDR1 SNHLY and CDR2 FYNNEI. V lost 3 bases and J lost 8, with 25 bases in between. The CDR3 spans 17 residues. CDR3 sequence reads: CASSDIWRGQGGAEAFF. CDR3 in DNA: TGTGCCAGCAGTGACATATGGAGAGGTCAGGGAGGGGCGGAAGCTTTCTTT.

The J gene is TRBJ1-2, the V gene TRBV5-1; 10 positions agree with TRBD1. The ends lost 4 bases at V and 0 bases at J; junction bases unmatched: 12. The CDR3 sequence is 18 residues long. CDR1 is SGHRS and CDR2 is YFSETQ in the germline V gene. The CDR3 loop reads CASSLRSGQGTSNYGYTF. The DNA of the CDR3 is TGCGCCAGCAGCCTACGATCGGGACAGGGGACCTCTAACTATGGCTACACCTTC.

The chain couples TRBV27 to TRBJ2-2, with no clear D. Per germline, CDR1 MNHEY and CDR2 SMNVEV (reference sequence). V lost 2 bases and J 5 bases, leaving 6 bases between the germline ends. The CDR3 covers 13 residues. CDR3 nucleotides: TGTGCCAGCAGTTTACAACAGACCGGGGAGCTGTTTTTT. As protein: CASSLQQTGELFF.

V gene TRBV5-1 combines with J gene TRBJ2-3, with TRBD2 identical over 14 bases. There are 18 residues in the CDR3. V dropped 3 bases and J dropped 1; count of bases not matched to a gene: 7. Germline CDR1 is SGHRS and CDR2 is YFSETQ. Here the CDR3 reads CASSSGLAGGGGTDTQYF. The CDR3 bases are TGCGCCAGCAGCTCCGGACTAGCGGGAGGTGGGGGCACAGATACGCAGTATTTT.

For this clone: The junction differs from germline at one of its ends, possibly a read error. The gene calls are TRBV2 and TRBJ2-3; TRBD1 might be the D (5 bases). The CDR3 contains 15 residues. Germline V gene data show CDR1 as SNHLY and CDR2 as FYNNEI. The CDR3 region is CASSEFDSSTDTQYF. The CDR3 DNA reads as TGTGCCAGCAGTGAATTTGACAGTAGCACGGATACGCAGTATTTT.

Of note for this clone: A read error may produce the germline difference seen at one junction end. The DNA for the CDR3 is TGCAGTGCTAGAGAGGGAGCGGAGAGGCACTTC. It encodes CSAREGAERHF. The V call is TRBV20-1, the J call TRBJ2-7; D possibly corresponds to TRBD2 (5 bases). Looked up from germline, CDR1 is DFQATT and CDR2 is SNEGSKA (reference sequence). This CDR3 has 11 residues.

The rearrangement joins TRBV27 to TRBJ1-6, with D unclear. Germline-derived CDR1 and CDR2 are MNHEY and SMNVEV (reference sequence). V shed 2 bases and J shed 7 bases, with 6 bases lying between them. The length of the CDR3 is 13 residues. This chain's CDR3 is CASSLILNSPLHF. In nucleotides, the CDR3 is TGTGCCAGCAGTTTAATCTTGAATTCACCCCTCCACTTT.

Here the CDR3 DNA reads TGCAGCGTTCCTATGCGGTCCAGCGGCACAGATACGCAGTATTTT. Its protein product is CSVPMRSSGTDTQYF. This chain uses TRBV29-1 with TRBJ2-3, with D unclear. CDR1 SQVTM and CDR2 ANQGSEA come from the germline V gene. The CDR3 runs 15 residues. V was cut by 5 bases and J by 1 base, with 16 bases left in between.

The J gene is TRBJ1-2, the V gene TRBV5-1; tentatively, D is TRBD1 (6 bases). CDR3 length: 13 residues. CDR1 is SGHRS, CDR2 YFSETQ, per germline. V was pared by 3 bases and J by 7 bases, with 13 bases between. The CDR3 sequence: CASSSQGQPGYTF. DNA for the CDR3: TGCGCCAGCAGCTCTCAGGGGCAGCCTGGCTACACCTTC. The variable domain in full, completed from reference TRBV5-1 and TRBJ1-2, reads KAGVTQTPRYLIKTRGQQVTLSCSPISGHRSVSWYQQTPGQGLQFLFEYFSETQRNKGNFPGRFSGRQFSNSRSEMNVSTLELGDSALYLCASSSQGQPGYTFGSGTRLTVV.

The genes are TRBV5-1 and TRBJ2-2; D might be TRBD1 (6 bases). Germline-derived CDR1 and CDR2 are SGHRS and YFSETQ. V was trimmed by 1 base and J by 4 bases, leaving 8 bases between them. This CDR3 spans 14 amino acids. The DNA for the CDR3 is TGCGCCAGCAGCTTGAAAGGGGGCACCGGGGAGCTGTTTTTT. It translates to CASSLKGGTGELFF.

The chain recombines TRBV7-9 with TRBJ1-3; D uncertain. Trimming left V 3 bases short and J 0 bases short, with 6 bases between. Germline lookup yields CDR1 SEHNR and CDR2 FQNEAQ (reference sequence). The CDR3 totals 14 residues. The CDR3 nucleotides read TGTGCCAGCAGCTTTGGGAGCTCTGGAAACACCATATATTTT. This translates into CASSFGSSGNTIYF.

The chain carries TRBV5-1 and TRBJ1-1; no clear D gene. The CDR3 totals 14 residues. V was trimmed by 1 base and J by 0 bases, leaving 7 bases between them. The germline CDR1 and CDR2 sequences are SGHRS and YFSETQ. DNA for the CDR3: TGCGCCAGCAGCTTGTCACAGATGAACACTGAAGCTTTCTTT. Its protein is CASSLSQMNTEAFF.